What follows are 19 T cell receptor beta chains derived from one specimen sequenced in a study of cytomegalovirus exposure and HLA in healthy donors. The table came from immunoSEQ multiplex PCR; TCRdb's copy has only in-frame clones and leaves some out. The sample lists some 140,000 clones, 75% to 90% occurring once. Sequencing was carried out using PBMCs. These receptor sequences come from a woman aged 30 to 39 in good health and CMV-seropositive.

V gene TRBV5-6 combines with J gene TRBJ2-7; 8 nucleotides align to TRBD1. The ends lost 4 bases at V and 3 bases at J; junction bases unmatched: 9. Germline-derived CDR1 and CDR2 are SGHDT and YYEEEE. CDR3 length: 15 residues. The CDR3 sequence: CASSGASRGLYEQYF. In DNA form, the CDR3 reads TGTGCCAGCAGCGGGGCTAGCAGGGGGCTCTACGAGCAGTACTTC.

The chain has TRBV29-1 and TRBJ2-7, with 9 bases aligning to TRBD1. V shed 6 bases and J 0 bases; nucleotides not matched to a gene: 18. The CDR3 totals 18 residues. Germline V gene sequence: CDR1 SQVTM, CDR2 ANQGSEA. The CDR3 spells CSVSGDREVFLDSYEQYF. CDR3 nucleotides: TGCAGCGTCAGTGGGGACAGGGAAGTGTTTTTGGACTCCTACGAGCAGTACTTC.

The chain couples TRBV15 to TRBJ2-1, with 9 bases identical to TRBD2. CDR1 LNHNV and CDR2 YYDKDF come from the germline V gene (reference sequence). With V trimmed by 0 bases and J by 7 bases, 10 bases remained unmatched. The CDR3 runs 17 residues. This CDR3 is CATSRDSGAGGWNEQFF. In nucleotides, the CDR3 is TGTGCCACCAGCAGAGATTCCGGAGCGGGGGGTTGGAATGAGCAGTTCTTC.

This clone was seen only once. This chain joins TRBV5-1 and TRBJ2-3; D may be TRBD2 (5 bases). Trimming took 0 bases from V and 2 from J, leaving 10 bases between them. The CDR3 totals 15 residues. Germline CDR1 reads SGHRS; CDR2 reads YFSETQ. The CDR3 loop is CASSLVGGLTDTQYF. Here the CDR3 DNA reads TGCGCCAGCAGCTTGGTCGGCGGACTCACAGATACGCAGTATTTT.

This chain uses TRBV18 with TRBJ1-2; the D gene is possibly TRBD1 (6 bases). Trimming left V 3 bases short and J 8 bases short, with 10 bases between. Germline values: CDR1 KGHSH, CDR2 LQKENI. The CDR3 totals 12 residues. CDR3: CASSPDRNGYTF. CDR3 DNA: TGTGCCAGCTCACCCGACAGGAACGGCTACACCTTC. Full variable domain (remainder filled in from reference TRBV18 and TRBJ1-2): NAGVMQNPRHLVRRRGQEARLRCSPMKGHSHVYWYRQLPEEGLKFMVYLQKENIIDESGMPKERFSAEFPKEGPSILRIQQVVRGDSAAYFCASSPDRNGYTFGSGTRLTVV.

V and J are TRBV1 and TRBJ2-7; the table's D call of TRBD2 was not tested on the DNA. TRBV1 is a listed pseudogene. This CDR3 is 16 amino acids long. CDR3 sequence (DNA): TGCACCAGCAGCCAGGTTGGACTGTGTGGCCGGGCAGCGCAGTACTTC. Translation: CTSSQVGLCGRAAQYF.

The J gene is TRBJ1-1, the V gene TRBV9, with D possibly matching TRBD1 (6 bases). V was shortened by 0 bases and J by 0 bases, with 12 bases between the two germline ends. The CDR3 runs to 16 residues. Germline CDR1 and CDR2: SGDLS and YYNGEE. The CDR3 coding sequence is TGTGCCAGCAGCGTAGCTACGGGGACATTGAACACTGAAGCTTTCTTT. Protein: CASSVATGTLNTEAFF.

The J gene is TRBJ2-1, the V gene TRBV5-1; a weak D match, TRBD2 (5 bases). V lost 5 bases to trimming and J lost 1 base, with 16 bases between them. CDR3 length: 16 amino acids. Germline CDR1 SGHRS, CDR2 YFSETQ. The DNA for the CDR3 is TGCGCCAGCAGTTACCTTAGCGTATCTTCCTACAATGAGCAGTTCTTC. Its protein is CASSYLSVSSYNEQFF. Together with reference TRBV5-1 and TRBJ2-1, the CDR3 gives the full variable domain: KAGVTQTPRYLIKTRGQQVTLSCSPISGHRSVSWYQQTPGQGLQFLFEYFSETQRNKGNFPGRFSGRQFSNSRSEMNVSTLELGDSALYLCASSYLSVSSYNEQFFGPGTRLTVL.

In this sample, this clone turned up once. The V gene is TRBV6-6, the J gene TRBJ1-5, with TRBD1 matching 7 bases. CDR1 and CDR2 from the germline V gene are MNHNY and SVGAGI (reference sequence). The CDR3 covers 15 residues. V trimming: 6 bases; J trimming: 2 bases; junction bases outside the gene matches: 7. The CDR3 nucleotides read TGTGCCAGCAGGGATGAGGGGGCGGGCAATCAGCCCCAGCATTTT. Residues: CASRDEGAGNQPQHF.

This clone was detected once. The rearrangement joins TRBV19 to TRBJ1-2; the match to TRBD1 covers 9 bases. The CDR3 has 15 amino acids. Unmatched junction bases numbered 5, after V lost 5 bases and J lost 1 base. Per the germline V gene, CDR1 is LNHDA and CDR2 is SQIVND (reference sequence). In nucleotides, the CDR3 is TGTGCCAGTAGTTTCCGGGACAGGGTTAACTATGGCTACACCTTC. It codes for CASSFRDRVNYGYTF.

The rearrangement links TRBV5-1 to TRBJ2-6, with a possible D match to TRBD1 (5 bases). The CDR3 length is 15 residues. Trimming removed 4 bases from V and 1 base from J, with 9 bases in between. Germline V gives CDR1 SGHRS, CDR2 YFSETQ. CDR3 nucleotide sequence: TGCGCCAGCAGCCCGGACAAATCTGGGGCCAACGTCCTGACTTTC. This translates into CASSPDKSGANVLTF.

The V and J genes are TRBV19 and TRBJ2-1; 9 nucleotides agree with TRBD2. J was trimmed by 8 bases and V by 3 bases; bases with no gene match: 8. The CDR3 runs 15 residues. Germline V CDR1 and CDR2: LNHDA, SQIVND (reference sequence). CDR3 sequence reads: CASSIPGGGAYEQFF. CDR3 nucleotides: TGTGCCAGTAGTATCCCCGGCGGGGGGGCCTATGAGCAGTTCTTC.

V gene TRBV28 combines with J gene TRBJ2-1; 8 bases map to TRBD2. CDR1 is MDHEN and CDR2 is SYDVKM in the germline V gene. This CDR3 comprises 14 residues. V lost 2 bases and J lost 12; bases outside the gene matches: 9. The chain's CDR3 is CASSLASGLSRQFF. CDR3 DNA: TGTGCCAGCAGTTTAGCTAGCGGGTTATCGAGGCAGTTCTTC.

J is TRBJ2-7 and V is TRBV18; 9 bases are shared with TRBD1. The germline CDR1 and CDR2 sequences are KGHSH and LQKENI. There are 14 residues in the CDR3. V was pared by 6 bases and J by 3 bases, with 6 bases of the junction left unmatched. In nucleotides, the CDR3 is TGTGCCAGCTCCCGATCGGGACAGGGCTACGAGCAGTACTTC. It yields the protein CASSRSGQGYEQYF. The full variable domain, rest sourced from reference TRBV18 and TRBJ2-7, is NAGVMQNPRHLVRRRGQEARLRCSPMKGHSHVYWYRQLPEEGLKFMVYLQKENIIDESGMPKERFSAEFPKEGPSILRIQQVVRGDSAAYFCASSRSGQGYEQYFGPGTRLTVT.

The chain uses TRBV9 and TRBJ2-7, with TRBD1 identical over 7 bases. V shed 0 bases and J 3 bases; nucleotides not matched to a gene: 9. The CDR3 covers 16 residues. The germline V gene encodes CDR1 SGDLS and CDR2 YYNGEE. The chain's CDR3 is CASSVAPRGPLYEQYF. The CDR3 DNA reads TGTGCCAGCAGCGTAGCCCCGAGGGGGCCACTCTACGAGCAGTACTTC.

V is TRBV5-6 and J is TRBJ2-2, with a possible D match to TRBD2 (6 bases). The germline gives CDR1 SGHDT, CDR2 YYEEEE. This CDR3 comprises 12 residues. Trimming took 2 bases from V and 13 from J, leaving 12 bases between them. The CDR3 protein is CASSFGQGGLFF. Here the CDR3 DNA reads TGTGCCAGCAGCTTTGGCCAGGGAGGGCTGTTTTTT.

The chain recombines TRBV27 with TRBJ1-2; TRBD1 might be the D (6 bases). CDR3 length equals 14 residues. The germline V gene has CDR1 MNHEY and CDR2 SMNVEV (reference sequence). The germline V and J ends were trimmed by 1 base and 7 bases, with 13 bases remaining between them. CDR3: CASSLLGGVGGYTF. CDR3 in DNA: TGTGCCAGCAGTTTATTAGGGGGTGTAGGTGGCTACACCTTC.

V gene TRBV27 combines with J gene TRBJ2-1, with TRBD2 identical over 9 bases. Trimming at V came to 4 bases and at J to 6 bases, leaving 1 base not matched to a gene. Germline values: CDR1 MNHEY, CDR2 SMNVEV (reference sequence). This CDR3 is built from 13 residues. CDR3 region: CASSSSGTNEQFF. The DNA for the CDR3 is TGTGCCAGCAGTTCTAGCGGGACCAATGAGCAGTTCTTC.

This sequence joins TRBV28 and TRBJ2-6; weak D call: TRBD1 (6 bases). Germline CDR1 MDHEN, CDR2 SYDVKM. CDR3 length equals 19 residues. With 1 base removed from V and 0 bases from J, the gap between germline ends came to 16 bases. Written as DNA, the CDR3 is TGTGCCAGCAGTTTATTAGCAGGGACACACTTCTCTGGGGCCAACGTCCTGACTTTC. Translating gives CASSLLAGTHFSGANVLTF.